The clone carrying this TCR beta chain was observed a handful of times. At one end the junction does not follow the germline gene, possibly because of a read error. CDR3 length: 12 residues. CDR1 and CDR2 (germline): SGHVS, FQNEAQ. What was amplified from RNA transcripts were TCR beta CDR3 regions. First-round RT-PCR with HTBI primers amplified the TCR CDR3 region. From the multiplex PCR reads, TCRdb called clonotypes with MiXCR, one entry per CDR3 protein. In the table there are 400,000 to 500,000 distinct CDR3 sequences, under 15% of which are singletons. These data are taken from a study of T cells in Graves' hyperthyroidism and ophthalmopathy.

The chain links TRBV7-8 to TRBJ2-5; D is uncertain. This receptor was identified in a man younger than 35 with Graves' ophthalmopathy. Sequenced material: blood. In DNA form, the CDR3 reads TGTGCCAGCCGACCCTTACAAGAGGCCCAGTACTTC. Protein sequence: CASRPLQEAQYF.